This TCR beta chain was obtained from a study of CD8+ T cells in alopecia areata. In the study overall: Treated patients were given oral tofacitinib, which was dosed at 5 to 10 mg twice daily. Tofacitinib treatment spanned 6 to 18 months, with 6 months off drug afterward.

cDNA reverse transcribed from extracted RNA served as the sequencing template. The protocol was immunoSEQ multiplex PCR, while the TCRdb copy is restricted to in-frame clones and leaves out a portion. The repertoire holds 160,000 or so clones, with under 60% as singletons. Comment on this clone: This specimen includes other DNA sequences encoding the same CDR3.

This CDR3 region has 13 residues. The junction had 0 bases not matched to a gene; V was cut back by 2 bases and J by 0 bases. Germline CDR1 GTSNPN, CDR2 SVGIG (reference sequence). Lesional scalp punch biopsies and peripheral blood were collected from alopecia areata patients. The sequencing used CD8+ T cells sorted from blood, collected at week 0. The clonotype was recovered from a human donor with alopecia areata. The chain is built from TRBV30 and TRBJ2-7; 8 positions match TRBD1. Here the CDR3 DNA reads TGTGCCTGGAGTACAGGGGGCTCCTACGAGCAGTACTTC. This translates into CAWSTGGSYEQYF.